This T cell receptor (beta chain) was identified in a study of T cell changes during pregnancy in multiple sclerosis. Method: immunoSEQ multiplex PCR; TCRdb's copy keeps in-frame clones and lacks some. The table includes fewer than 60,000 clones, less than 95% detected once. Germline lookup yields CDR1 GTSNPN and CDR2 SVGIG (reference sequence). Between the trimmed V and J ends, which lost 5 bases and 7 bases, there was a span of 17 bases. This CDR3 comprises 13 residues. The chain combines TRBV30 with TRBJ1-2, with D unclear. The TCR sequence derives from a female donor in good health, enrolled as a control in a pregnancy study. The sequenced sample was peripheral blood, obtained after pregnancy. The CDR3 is CAWQEGGLGGYTF. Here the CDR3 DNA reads TGTGCCTGGCAAGAGGGCGGGTTAGGTGGCTACACCTTC. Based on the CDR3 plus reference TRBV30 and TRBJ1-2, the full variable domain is SQTIHQWPATLVQPVGSPLSLECTVEGTSNPNLYWYRQAAGRGLQLLFYSVGIGQISSEVPQNLSASRPQDRQFILSSKKLLLSDSGFYLCAWQEGGLGGYTFGSGTRLTVV.